This TCR beta chain comes out of a study of T-cell memory formation after mild COVID-19. TCRdb reanalysed the 5' RACE reads using MiXCR and keeps one entry per CDR3 protein. Of about 130,000 distinct CDR3 sequences in the sample, approximately 26% were seen once. The sequence came from an adult woman who had mild COVID-19 (a few samples of this study predate the infection). Cell type and time point are not known. The sequenced sample was PBMCs or a T cell subset sorted from them (not recorded which).

The CDR3 sequence: CATAGRSYNEQFF. The CDR3 DNA reads as TGTGCCACAGCGGGACGCTCCTACAATGAGCAGTTCTTC. V usage is TRBV6-2 or TRBV6-3 and J usage is TRBJ2-1; 7 positions agree with TRBD2. From germline, CDR1 is MNHEY and CDR2 SVGEGT. The CDR3 covers 13 residues. J was trimmed by 0 bases and V by 10 bases; bases with no gene match: 3.